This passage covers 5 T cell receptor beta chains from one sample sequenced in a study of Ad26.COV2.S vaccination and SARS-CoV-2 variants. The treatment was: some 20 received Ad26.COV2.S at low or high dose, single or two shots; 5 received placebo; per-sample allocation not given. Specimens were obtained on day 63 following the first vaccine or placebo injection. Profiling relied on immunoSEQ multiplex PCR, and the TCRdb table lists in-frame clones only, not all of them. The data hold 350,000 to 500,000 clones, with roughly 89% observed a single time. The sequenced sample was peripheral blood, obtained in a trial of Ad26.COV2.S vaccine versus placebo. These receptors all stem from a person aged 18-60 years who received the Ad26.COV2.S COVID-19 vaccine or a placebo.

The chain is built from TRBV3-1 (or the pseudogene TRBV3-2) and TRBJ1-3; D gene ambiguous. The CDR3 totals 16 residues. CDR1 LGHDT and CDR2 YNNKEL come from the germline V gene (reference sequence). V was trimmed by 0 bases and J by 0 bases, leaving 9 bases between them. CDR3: CASSQDQPFSGNTIYF. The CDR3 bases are TGTGCCAGCAGCCAAGATCAACCGTTCTCTGGAAACACCATATATTTT.

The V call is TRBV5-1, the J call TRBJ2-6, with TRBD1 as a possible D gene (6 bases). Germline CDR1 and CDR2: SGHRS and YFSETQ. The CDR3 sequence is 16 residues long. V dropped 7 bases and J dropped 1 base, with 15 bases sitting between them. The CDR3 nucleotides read TGCGCCAGCGCTAGGACAGTGCTATCTGGGGCCAACGTCCTGACTTTC. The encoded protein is CASARTVLSGANVLTF.

In DNA form, the CDR3 reads TGTGCCAGCAGTGATCAGGGGACCGGGGAGCTGTTTTTT. As protein: CASSDQGTGELFF. The chain employs TRBV6-1 and TRBJ2-2; the D gene is possibly TRBD1 (6 bases). The length of the CDR3 is 13 residues. V was clipped by 3 bases and J by 5 bases, with 7 bases between them. Germline V gives CDR1 MNHNS, CDR2 SASEGT.

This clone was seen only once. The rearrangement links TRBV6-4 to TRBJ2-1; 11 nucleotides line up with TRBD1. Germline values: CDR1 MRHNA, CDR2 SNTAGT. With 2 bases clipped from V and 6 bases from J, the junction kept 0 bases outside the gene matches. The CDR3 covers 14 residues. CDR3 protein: CASSDGTGGNEQFF. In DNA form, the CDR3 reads TGTGCCAGCAGTGACGGGACAGGGGGCAATGAGCAGTTCTTC.

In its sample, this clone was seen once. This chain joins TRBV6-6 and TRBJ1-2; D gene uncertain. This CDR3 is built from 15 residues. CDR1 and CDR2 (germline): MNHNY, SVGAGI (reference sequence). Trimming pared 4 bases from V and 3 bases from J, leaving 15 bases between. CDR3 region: CASSSLLASDYGYTF. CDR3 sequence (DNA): TGTGCCAGCAGTTCGCTCTTGGCCTCTGACTATGGCTACACCTTC.